This record covers a single T cell receptor beta chain. Each sample came from a Caucasian adult donor living in Nashville, Tennessee. TCRdb keeps only in-frame clones here, not all; method: immunoSEQ multiplex PCR. The sample has some 1,400,000 clones, roughly 97% seen once. This specimen belongs to a study of shared clonotypes between healthy human individuals. The trim removed 3 bases at V and 8 bases at J, leaving 6 bases unmatched. Germline CDR1 reads LGHNA; CDR2 reads YSLEER. This CDR3 region has 15 residues. The material sequenced was naive CD4+ T cells sorted from blood. As for subset: CD45RA+ positively selected. J is TRBJ2-4 and V is TRBV4-3; TRBD1 matches 11 bases. This sequence originates from a man aged 25 to 45 in good health. In DNA, the CDR3 is TGCGCCAGCAGCCATCCCGGGACAGGGGGGGACATTCAGTACTTC. It codes for CASSHPGTGGDIQYF.